Below are 27 T cell receptor beta chains sequenced from a single sample in a study of cytomegalovirus exposure and HLA in healthy donors. The PCR had 60 Vbeta and 13 Jbeta primers. Produced via immunoSEQ multiplex PCR; TCRdb's table is partial and in-frame only. This table holds fewer than 150,000 clones, approximately 80% found once. The sample consisted of PBMCs. All receptors derive from a man aged 25-45 years in good health and CMV-seronegative.

The chain recombines TRBV5-1 with TRBJ2-1, with D possibly being TRBD2 (7 bases). This CDR3 region has 16 residues. The V gene's germline CDR1 is SGHRS and CDR2 YFSETQ. Trimming pared 1 base from V and 4 bases from J, leaving 15 bases between. This CDR3 reads CASSLMGGASYNEQFF. The CDR3 region has the DNA TGCGCCAGCAGCTTGATGGGGGGGGCATCATACAATGAGCAGTTCTTC. The variable domain in full, with the rest retrieved from reference TRBV5-1 and TRBJ2-1, is KAGVTQTPRYLIKTRGQQVTLSCSPISGHRSVSWYQQTPGQGLQFLFEYFSETQRNKGNFPGRFSGRQFSNSRSEMNVSTLELGDSALYLCASSLMGGASYNEQFFGPGTRLTVL.

The chain employs TRBV25-1 and TRBJ2-5; TRBD2 aligns across 8 bases. J was trimmed by 1 base and V by 3 bases; bases with no gene match: 4. This CDR3 region has 15 residues. Germline V gene sequence: CDR1 MGHDK, CDR2 SYGVNS. CDR3 DNA: TGTGCCAGCAGTGACGCTAGCGGGCCCCAAGAGACCCAGTACTTC. Translating gives CASSDASGPQETQYF.

The V and J genes are TRBV5-1 and TRBJ2-5; D is perhaps TRBD1 (6 bases). Between the trimmed V and J ends, which lost 4 bases and 2 bases, there was a span of 9 bases. Germline V lookup: CDR1 SGHRS, CDR2 YFSETQ. This CDR3 is built from 13 residues. The CDR3 here is CASSQTGQETQYF. CDR3 bases: TGCGCCAGCAGCCAAACAGGGCAAGAGACCCAGTACTTC.

J is TRBJ1-1 and V is TRBV7-9; unclear D gene. In germline, CDR1 is SEHNR, CDR2 FQNEAQ (reference sequence). The CDR3 covers 13 residues. The V gene lost 1 base and the J gene lost 8 bases, with 11 bases spanning the gap. DNA of the CDR3: TGTGCCAGCAGCTTAGTCCCCCGGGAGGAAGCTTTCTTT. This sequence encodes CASSLVPREEAFF.

The chain carries TRBV27 and TRBJ2-7; possibly TRBD1 for D (6 bases). The CDR3 is 13 residues long. V lost 3 bases and J 6 bases, leaving 12 bases between the germline ends. Germline values: CDR1 MNHEY, CDR2 SMNVEV (reference sequence). The CDR3 DNA is TGTGCCAGCAGTTTTTCACAGGGCTCCGAGCAGTACTTC. This gives the protein CASSFSQGSEQYF.

The chain employs TRBV9 and TRBJ2-7; 8 bases are a match to TRBD1. Germline loops: CDR1 SGDLS, CDR2 YYNGEE. This CDR3 is 16 amino acids long. After removal of 3 bases from V and 2 bases from J, the junction contained 10 bases not matched to a gene. CDR3 residues: CASSASPGQATYEQYF. The CDR3, as DNA: TGTGCCAGCAGCGCAAGTCCGGGACAGGCCACCTACGAGCAGTACTTC.

The rearrangement links TRBV5-4 to TRBJ2-7; TRBD2 is a possible D gene (6 bases). This CDR3 has 13 residues. Germline V gene lookup returns CDR1 SGHNT and CDR2 YYREEE (reference sequence). Trimming removed 0 bases at V and 6 bases at J, with 10 bases between. The CDR3 region is CASSLGGDSEQYF. The CDR3 coding sequence is TGTGCCAGCAGCTTGGGCGGGGATTCCGAGCAGTACTTC.

V gene TRBV29-1 combines with J gene TRBJ1-1; a possible D gene is TRBD1 (5 bases). This CDR3 contains 12 residues. Germline CDR1 and CDR2: SQVTM and ANQGSEA. The V end lost 7 bases, the J end lost 0 bases, and 9 bases lay between the germline ends. The DNA of the CDR3 is TGCAGCGGGGGGGTAGTGAACACTGAAGCTTTCTTT. Encoded protein: CSGGVVNTEAFF.

This clone has just a few counts. The chain has TRBV25-1 and TRBJ2-2, with 11 bases fitting TRBD2. The CDR3 has 15 amino acids. Looked up from germline, CDR1 is MGHDK and CDR2 is SYGVNS. The V gene end was trimmed by 5 bases and the J gene end by 8 bases; junction bases not matched to a gene: 7. CDR3 protein: CASSKLAGAAGELFF. In DNA, the CDR3 is TGTGCCAGCAGTAAACTAGCGGGAGCCGCTGGGGAGCTGTTTTTT.

V usage is TRBV6-5 and J usage is TRBJ2-2; D ambiguous. Germline CDR1 is MNHEY and CDR2 is SVGAGI. This CDR3 has 13 amino acids. Trimming pared 6 bases from V and 2 bases from J, leaving 7 bases between. CDR3 protein: CASSPQNTGELFF. The CDR3, as DNA: TGTGCCAGCAGCCCCCAAAACACCGGGGAGCTGTTTTTT.

V usage is TRBV15 and J usage is TRBJ2-1; 8 nucleotides agree with TRBD2. CDR3 length: 17 residues. Germline lookup yields CDR1 LNHNV and CDR2 YYDKDF (reference sequence). V dropped 1 base and J dropped 7; count of bases not matched to a gene: 12. The CDR3 bases are TGTGCCACCAGCAGAGTCCCTCCAGCGGGAGAGCGGAATGAGCAGTTCTTC. Its protein is CATSRVPPAGERNEQFF.

The chain couples TRBV28 to TRBJ2-7, with D possibly TRBD2 on 7 matching bases. V was cut by 5 bases and J by 3 bases, with 17 bases left in between. Germline V gives CDR1 MDHEN, CDR2 SYDVKM. This CDR3 is built from 15 residues. The CDR3 loop reads CASSKGGVLVYEQYF. CDR3 nucleotides: TGTGCCAGCAGTAAAGGGGGGGTTTTAGTCTACGAGCAGTACTTC.

This chain links TRBV5-1 with TRBJ2-1; tentative D call: TRBD2 (5 bases). The ends were cut back, 0 bases at V and 0 bases at J, with 7 bases in the middle. This CDR3 comprises 15 residues. Germline CDR1 reads SGHRS; CDR2 reads YFSETQ. CDR3 in amino acids: CASSLGAGSYNEQFF. CDR3 sequence (DNA): TGCGCCAGCAGCTTGGGGGCGGGCTCCTACAATGAGCAGTTCTTC.

The V and J genes are TRBV18 and TRBJ2-7; D not certain. V gave up 5 bases and J gave up 2 bases, with 4 bases separating them. From germline, CDR1 is KGHSH and CDR2 LQKENI. This CDR3 region has 11 residues. CDR3 nucleotide sequence: TGTGCCAGCTCATCAGCCTACGAGCAGTACTTC. Amino acid sequence: CASSSAYEQYF.

The chain is built from TRBV2 and TRBJ2-3, with a possible D match to TRBD1 (5 bases). V was shortened by 1 base and J by 9 bases, with 11 bases between the two germline ends. The CDR3 has 13 residues. Germline CDR1 reads SNHLY; CDR2 reads FYNNEI. CDR3 in DNA: TGTGCCAGCAGTGAAGATGGGGCCCGGACGCAGTATTTT. Its protein is CASSEDGARTQYF. Supplemented by reference TRBV2 and TRBJ2-3, the full variable domain reads EPEVTQTPSHQVTQMGQEVILRCVPISNHLYFYWYRQILGQKVEFLVSFYNNEISEKSEIFDDQFSVERPDGSNFTLKIRSTKLEDSAMYFCASSEDGARTQYFGPGTRLTVL.

The chain carries TRBV6-6 and TRBJ2-2, with 9 positions matching TRBD1. The CDR3 is 16 amino acids. The V gene's germline CDR1 is MNHNY and CDR2 SVGAGI (reference sequence). Germline trimming cut 4 bases from V and 6 bases from J; bases unmatched to any gene: 9. The CDR3 DNA reads TGTGCCAGCAGTTCAGCACAGGGGGCTTTCGCCGGGGAGCTGTTTTTT. Translation: CASSSAQGAFAGELFF.

Here the CDR3 DNA reads TGTGCCAGCAGTGACGGACAGGGAGGCAACAATGAGCAGTTCTTC. Protein: CASSDGQGGNNEQFF. J is TRBJ2-1 and V is TRBV6-4; 8 bases map to TRBD1. The CDR3 runs 15 residues. Germline CDR1 and CDR2: MRHNA and SNTAGT. The junction had 5 bases not matched to a gene; V was cut back by 2 bases and J by 5 bases.

The chain carries TRBV6-1 and TRBJ1-2; 7 bases line up with TRBD1. This CDR3 is built from 13 residues. Unmatched junction bases numbered 5, after V lost 6 bases and J lost 4 bases. Per the germline V gene, CDR1 is MNHNS and CDR2 is SASEGT. Here the CDR3 DNA reads TGTGCCAGCAGACTGAGGGACAGCTATGGCTACACCTTC. It encodes CASRLRDSYGYTF.

J is TRBJ1-5 and V is TRBV4-1, with 8 nucleotides matching TRBD1. Unmatched junction bases numbered 4, after V lost 0 bases and J lost 6 bases. The CDR3 consists of 15 residues. Germline values: CDR1 MGHRA, CDR2 YSYEKL. Here the CDR3 reads CASSQDAGGGQPQHF. The CDR3 coding sequence is TGCGCCAGCAGCCAAGATGCAGGGGGCGGTCAGCCCCAGCATTTT.

The chain couples TRBV10-3 to TRBJ2-1, with D unresolved. Germline V gene data show CDR1 as ENHRY and CDR2 as SYGVKD. V dropped 8 bases and J dropped 0 bases, with 11 bases sitting between them. There are 14 residues in the CDR3. CDR3 sequence (DNA): TGTGCCATCCACCCAGGCGACTCCTACAATGAGCAGTTCTTC. The encoded protein is CAIHPGDSYNEQFF.

This sequence joins TRBV27 and TRBJ2-4; 9 bases are a match to TRBD1. Per the germline V gene, CDR1 is MNHEY and CDR2 is SMNVEV (reference sequence). The CDR3 has 17 residues. V lost 5 bases, J lost 0 bases, and 8 bases stayed unmatched. As DNA, the CDR3 is TGTGCCAGCAGTATTACAGGGGGCACCATAGCCAAAAACATTCAGTACTTC. Its protein product is CASSITGGTIAKNIQYF.

This clone was observed a handful of times. The chain employs TRBV19 and TRBJ1-3; D is unclear. CDR1 is LNHDA, CDR2 SQIVND, per germline (reference sequence). The CDR3 length is 12 residues. The ends were cut back, 3 bases at V and 4 bases at J, with 4 bases in the middle. The CDR3 region has the DNA TGTGCCAGTAGTATGAGAGGAAACACCATATATTTT. As protein: CASSMRGNTIYF.

Notes on this clone: A read error may account for a junction end that differs from germline. V gene TRBV7-7 combines with J gene TRBJ2-2; TRBD2 agrees at 10 bases. Germline V lookup: CDR1 SSHAT, CDR2 FNYEAQ (reference sequence). The CDR3 length is 14 residues. The CDR3 DNA follows: TGTGCTAGCAGGACTAGCGGGAACACCGGGGAGCTGTTTTTT. Protein sequence: CASRTSGNTGELFF.

The V and J genes are TRBV7-3 and TRBJ2-4; TRBD2 aligns across 10 bases. This CDR3 comprises 15 residues. CDR1 SGHTA and CDR2 FQGTGA come from the germline V gene. The trim removed 2 bases at V and 6 bases at J, leaving 4 bases unmatched. As DNA, the CDR3 is TGTGCCAGCAGCTTACCTAGCGGGAGTGGAAACATTCAGTACTTC. Its protein product is CASSLPSGSGNIQYF.

The sample holds one count of this clone. The rearrangement links TRBV5-8 to TRBJ1-2, with unresolved D. Germline V lookup: CDR1 SGHTS, CDR2 YDEGEE. The length of the CDR3 is 14 residues. V was pared by 5 bases and J by 4 bases, with 15 bases between. CDR3 sequence: CASRPRGLRYGYTF. DNA of the CDR3: TGTGCCAGCAGGCCCCGCGGATTACGCTATGGCTACACCTTC.

The chain is built from TRBV7-2 and TRBJ2-1, with 9 bases that match TRBD2. The CDR3 totals 15 residues. Germline V gene sequence: CDR1 SGHTA, CDR2 FQGNSA. Trimming removed 5 bases from V and 5 bases from J; junction bases left unmatched: 7. This chain's CDR3 is CASSPASGKNNEQFF. The CDR3 nucleotides read TGTGCCAGCAGCCCCGCTAGCGGGAAGAACAATGAGCAGTTCTTC.

This clone was seen more than once but under ten times. This rearrangement joins TRBV13 to TRBJ1-1, with D perhaps TRBD1 (5 bases). Germline lookup yields CDR1 PRHDT and CDR2 FYEKMQ (reference sequence). The length of the CDR3 is 14 residues. The V gene lost 0 bases and the J gene lost 12 bases, with 17 bases spanning the gap. The CDR3 reads CASSLGRDLGVTFF. The CDR3 region has the DNA TGTGCCAGCAGCTTAGGCCGGGACTTAGGAGTAACTTTCTTT.